The next 5 T cell receptor beta chains were all read from a single sample in a study of control samples from healthy donors and cancer patients. Libraries were prepared by immunoSEQ multiplex PCR; TCRdb keeps only in-frame clonotypes and omits some of them. This table holds 100,000 to 150,000 clones, 92% found once. The sequencing input was blood. The receptors stem from a woman aged 50 to 60 in good health.

This sequence joins TRBV5-1 and TRBJ2-3; a possible D gene is TRBD2 (5 bases). There are 16 residues in the CDR3. Germline V lookup: CDR1 SGHRS, CDR2 YFSETQ. Trimming left V 0 bases short and J 2 bases short, with 13 bases between. The CDR3 loop is CASSLDGQAVTDTQYF. The CDR3, as DNA: TGCGCCAGCAGCTTGGACGGGCAAGCGGTCACAGATACGCAGTATTTT.

The rearrangement links TRBV24-1 to TRBJ2-3; no clear D gene. The CDR3 spans 11 residues. V lost 6 bases and J lost 4, with 4 bases in between. CDR1 and CDR2 from the germline V gene are KGHDR and SFDVKD. The CDR3 sequence is CATSQADTQYF. Here the CDR3 DNA reads TGTGCCACCAGTCAGGCAGATACGCAGTATTTT.

This clone was observed once. The rearrangement uses TRBV5-4 and TRBJ2-5; TRBD1 aligns across 11 bases. V lost 0 bases, J lost 4 bases, and 5 bases stayed unmatched. CDR1 is SGHNT and CDR2 is YYREEE in the germline V gene (reference sequence). CDR3 length: 16 amino acids. This CDR3 reads CASSLGDRGYAETQYF. CDR3 bases: TGTGCCAGCAGCTTGGGGGACAGGGGGTATGCAGAGACCCAGTACTTC.

The genes are TRBV27 and TRBJ2-7; TRBD2 aligns across 7 bases. The CDR3 has 13 residues. Germline lookup yields CDR1 MNHEY and CDR2 SMNVEV (reference sequence). V shed 8 bases, J shed 6 bases, and the junction held 10 bases outside the gene matches. DNA of the CDR3: TGTGCCAGCGTGGGAGGGCTTCTGCGCGAGCAGTACTTC. Its protein is CASVGGLLREQYF.

This chain uses TRBV27 with TRBJ1-5, with unresolved D. Trimming stripped 3 bases from V and 2 bases from J, with 2 bases between. The CDR3 contains 12 residues. The germline gives CDR1 MNHEY, CDR2 SMNVEV (reference sequence). As DNA, the CDR3 is TGTGCCAGCAGTTTCCGCAATCAGCCCCAGCATTTT. This sequence encodes CASSFRNQPQHF.